Presented here are 17 T cell receptor beta chains from one specimen sequenced in a study of T-cell memory formation after mild COVID-19. Each CDR3 protein gets one entry after TCRdb re-called the 5' RACE reads with MiXCR. The sample contains 280,000 or so distinct CDR3 sequences, approximately 7.6% of which appear only once. Specimen: PBMCs or a T cell subset sorted from them (not recorded which). These receptors were taken from a man aged 18 to 30 who had mild COVID-19 (a few samples of this study predate the infection). Cell type and time point are not known.

The rearrangement joins TRBV27 to TRBJ1-2; tentative D call: TRBD1 (5 bases). The CDR3 spans 13 residues. The V gene's germline CDR1 is MNHEY and CDR2 SMNVEV (reference sequence). Deletions cut 3 bases from V and 3 bases from J, with 8 bases between. CDR3 amino acids: CASSFGGDYGYTF. CDR3 bases: TGTGCCAGCAGTTTTGGGGGGGACTATGGCTACACCTTC.

This clonotype has just a few counts. This rearrangement joins TRBV20-1 to TRBJ2-1; 7 bases agree with TRBD2. Trimming took 5 bases from V and 8 from J; bases not matched to a gene: 15. CDR3 length equals 15 residues. The V gene's germline CDR1 is DFQATT and CDR2 SNEGSKA (reference sequence). The CDR3 DNA follows: TGCAGTGCTGCTGGAGTAGCGGGCTCGCAAGATGAGCAGTTCTTC. It translates to CSAAGVAGSQDEQFF.

V gene TRBV4-1 combines with J gene TRBJ1-2; 12 nucleotides align to TRBD1. Germline lookup yields CDR1 MGHRA and CDR2 YSYEKL. The V and J ends lost 3 bases and 4 bases, in that order; junction bases with no gene match: 12. The CDR3 extends over 18 amino acids. In nucleotides, the CDR3 is TGCGCCAGCAGCCAGATGGGCTGGGACAGGGGGCGCGGCTATGGCTACACCTTC. This encodes CASSQMGWDRGRGYGYTF.

The gene calls are TRBV7-6 and TRBJ1-1; D may be TRBD1 (5 bases). V was shortened by 2 bases and J by 0 bases, with 10 bases between the two germline ends. Germline-derived CDR1 and CDR2 are SGHVS and FNYEAQ. CDR3 size: 15 residues. CDR3 sequence (DNA): TGTGCCAGCAGCTTAACAGGCCTCATGAACACTGAAGCTTTCTTT. It yields the protein CASSLTGLMNTEAFF.

This clonotype was seen repeatedly, ten times or more. The chain uses TRBV5-1 and TRBJ2-7; D unresolved. The CDR3 runs to 13 residues. Germline values: CDR1 SGHRS, CDR2 YFSETQ. The V and J ends lost 0 bases and 2 bases respectively, with 6 bases between them. The CDR3 nucleotides read TGCGCCAGCAGCTTGGCGGAGACCTACGAGCAGTACTTC. Translation gives CASSLAETYEQYF.

This clonotype was picked up a small number of times. The rearrangement uses TRBV5-5 and TRBJ1-1; D ambiguous. Per germline, CDR1 SGHKS and CDR2 YYEKEE (reference sequence). The CDR3 length is 14 residues. The germline V and J ends were trimmed by 4 bases and 3 bases, with 13 bases remaining between them. The CDR3 DNA reads TGTGCCAGCAGCGGAGGGTCTTCGTACACTGAAGCTTTCTTT. Protein product: CASSGGSSYTEAFF. Filled out from reference TRBV5-5 and TRBJ1-1, the complete variable domain reads DAGVTQSPTHLIKTRGQQVTLRCSPISGHKSVSWYQQVLGQGPQFIFQYYEKEERGRGNFPDRFSARQFPNYSSELNVNALLLGDSALYLCASSGGSSYTEAFFGQGTRLTVV.

The rearrangement joins TRBV2 to TRBJ2-1, with a weak D call TRBD2 (6 bases). V shed 10 bases and J shed 7 bases, with 23 bases lying between them. The CDR3 is 15 residues long. The germline V gene encodes CDR1 SNHLY and CDR2 FYNNEI. CDR3 nucleotides: TGTGCCACCTTAGGAGGGGCCAGTGGGTGGAATGAGCAGTTCTTC. Translation gives CATLGGASGWNEQFF.

This clonotype has a handful of counts. The gene calls are TRBV20-1 and TRBJ1-5; 7 bases line up with TRBD1. Per the germline V gene, CDR1 is DFQATT and CDR2 is SNEGSKA (reference sequence). V trimming: 0 bases; J trimming: 4 bases; junction bases outside the gene matches: 3. CDR3 length: 14 amino acids. CDR3 nucleotides: TGCAGTGCTAGAGAGGACAGGCGGAATCAGCCCCAGCATTTT. As protein: CSAREDRRNQPQHF.

The V call is TRBV6-5, the J call TRBJ2-7, with 10 nucleotides matching TRBD1. Germline CDR1 and CDR2: MNHEY and SVGAGI. J was trimmed by 4 bases and V by 4 bases; bases with no gene match: 7. The length of the CDR3 is 15 residues. CDR3 protein: CASSLPGQGKYEQYF. In DNA form, the CDR3 reads TGTGCCAGCAGTTTGCCGGGACAGGGGAAATACGAGCAGTACTTC.

This clonotype showed up just a few times. This chain joins TRBV6-6 and TRBJ2-1, with D tentatively TRBD1 (6 bases). V lost 6 bases to trimming and J lost 5 bases, with 26 bases between them. This CDR3 is 18 amino acids long. The germline V gene encodes CDR1 MNHNY and CDR2 SVGAGI (reference sequence). The CDR3 coding sequence is TGTGCCAGCAGCGCAGTCCACTACAGGGAAAGTGCTGACAATGAGCAGTTCTTC. Its translation: CASSAVHYRESADNEQFF.

There are many counts of this clonotype. V is TRBV18 and J is TRBJ2-7; the match to TRBD1 covers 9 bases. Unmatched junction bases numbered 7, after V lost 6 bases and J lost 1 base. This CDR3 is 15 amino acids long. Germline CDR1 is KGHSH and CDR2 is LQKENI. The CDR3 DNA reads TGTGCCAGCTCCCGCGGACAGGGGCTATCCTACGAGCAGTACTTC. It codes for CASSRGQGLSYEQYF.

The chain employs TRBV11-2 and TRBJ2-7, with 7 nucleotides matching TRBD2. This CDR3 has 12 amino acids. J lost 10 bases, V lost 5 bases, and 8 bases had no gene match. CDR1 is SGHAT, CDR2 FQNNGV, per germline. The CDR3 loop is CASSPGREVQYF. Written as DNA, the CDR3 is TGTGCCAGCAGCCCCGGTCGGGAGGTACAGTACTTC.

This chain links TRBV19 with TRBJ1-2; a possible D gene is TRBD1 (6 bases). This CDR3 is 13 amino acids long. The ends were cut back, 11 bases at V and 3 bases at J, with 16 bases in the middle. The germline V gene encodes CDR1 LNHDA and CDR2 SQIVND (reference sequence). For the CDR3, the DNA is TGTGCCTGTCGCCCGGACAGATACTATGGCTACACCTTC. Translated, it gives CACRPDRYYGYTF.

This clonotype has ten or more counts. This sequence joins TRBV20-1 and TRBJ1-5; 9 bases line up with TRBD1. This CDR3 region has 14 residues. CDR1 is DFQATT and CDR2 is SNEGSKA in the germline V gene (reference sequence). V trimming: 5 bases; J trimming: 6 bases; junction bases outside the gene matches: 8. The CDR3 loop reads CSALPGQGFQPQHF. In DNA form, the CDR3 reads TGCAGTGCTTTACCGGGACAGGGCTTTCAGCCCCAGCATTTT.

This clonotype was observed many times. The chain carries TRBV4-3 and TRBJ2-3, with no clear D. V shed 4 bases and J shed 6 bases, with 14 bases lying between them. Germline CDR1 is LGHNA and CDR2 is YSLEER. The CDR3 is 14 residues long. The CDR3 DNA reads TGCGCCAGCAGCCTCTTGGGGTCCGTGGATACGCAGTATTTT. Residues: CASSLLGSVDTQYF.

This clonotype was recorded at least ten times. CDR3 DNA: TGTGCCAGCAGCTCCGGAATGAACACTGAAGCTTTCTTT. This gives the protein CASSSGMNTEAFF. The chain is built from TRBV7-2 and TRBJ1-1; D is ambiguous. Germline CDR1 and CDR2: SGHTA and FQGNSA. Between the trimmed V and J ends, which lost 4 bases and 0 bases, there was a span of 6 bases. The CDR3 is 13 amino acids. The full variable domain, its missing parts supplied by reference TRBV7-2 and TRBJ1-1, is GAGVSQSPSNKVTEKGKDVELRCDPISGHTALYWYRQSLGQGLEFLIYFQGNSAPDKSGLPSDRFSAERTGGSVSTLTIQRTQQEDSAVYLCASSSGMNTEAFFGQGTRLTVV.

V and J are TRBV7-2 and TRBJ1-5; D unresolved. Germline values: CDR1 SGHTA, CDR2 FQGNSA. V shed 3 bases and J shed 7 bases, with 10 bases lying between them. CDR3 size: 13 residues. The CDR3 DNA is TGTGCCAGCAGCTTCTGGGTTGACCAGCCCCAGCATTTT. It codes for CASSFWVDQPQHF.